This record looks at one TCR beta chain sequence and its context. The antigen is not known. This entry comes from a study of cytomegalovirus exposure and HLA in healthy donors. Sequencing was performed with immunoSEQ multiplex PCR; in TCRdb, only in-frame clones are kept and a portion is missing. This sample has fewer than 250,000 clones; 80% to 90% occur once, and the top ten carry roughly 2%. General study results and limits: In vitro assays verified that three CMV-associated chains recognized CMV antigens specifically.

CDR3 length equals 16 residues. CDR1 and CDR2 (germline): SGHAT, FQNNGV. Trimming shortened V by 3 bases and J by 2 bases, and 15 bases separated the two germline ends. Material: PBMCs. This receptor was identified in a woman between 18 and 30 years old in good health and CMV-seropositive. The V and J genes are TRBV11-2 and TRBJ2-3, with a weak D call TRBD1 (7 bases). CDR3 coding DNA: TGTGCCAGCAGCTTCTCCGGAGGGGGCATCACAGATACGCAGTATTTT. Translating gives CASSFSGGGITDTQYF.